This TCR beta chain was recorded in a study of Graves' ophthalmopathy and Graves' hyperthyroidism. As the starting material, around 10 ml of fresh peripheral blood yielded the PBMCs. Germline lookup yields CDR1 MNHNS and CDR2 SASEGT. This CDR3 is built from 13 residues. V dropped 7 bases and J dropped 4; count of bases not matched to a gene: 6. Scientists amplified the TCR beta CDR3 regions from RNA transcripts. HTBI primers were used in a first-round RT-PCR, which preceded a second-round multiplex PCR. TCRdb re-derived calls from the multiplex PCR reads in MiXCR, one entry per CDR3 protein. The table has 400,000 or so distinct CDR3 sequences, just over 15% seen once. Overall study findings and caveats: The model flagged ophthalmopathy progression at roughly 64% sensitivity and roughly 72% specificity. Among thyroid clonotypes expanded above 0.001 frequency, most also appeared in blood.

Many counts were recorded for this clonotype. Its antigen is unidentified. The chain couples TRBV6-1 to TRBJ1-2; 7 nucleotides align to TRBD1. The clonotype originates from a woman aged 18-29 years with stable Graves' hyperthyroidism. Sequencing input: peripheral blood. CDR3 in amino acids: CASTGQAGYGYTF. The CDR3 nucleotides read TGTGCCAGCACCGGACAGGCCGGCTATGGCTACACCTTC.